This T cell receptor (beta chain) came from a study of human T cells and chemical hapten exposure. At the level of the study: The sensitizing agent was 2% DPC, placed on approximately 2 cm by approximately 2 cm of upper inner arm skin. There were weekly diphenylcyclopropenone doses to the scalp for patients throughout the approximately 25-week study. Mostly female, the patients presented with alopecia areata, totalis or universalis.

MiXCR, run by TCRdb on the RACE reads, gives a single entry per CDR3 protein. The table has about 120,000 distinct CDR3 sequences, around 10% seen once. The V end was cut by 0 bases, the J end by 2 bases, with 4 bases between. The CDR3 is made up of 13 amino acids. CDR1 is SEHNR and CDR2 is FQNEAQ in the germline V gene (reference sequence). This clonotype was counted ten times or more. Specified time point: patch test 1, 2 weeks after DPC sensitization. Indicated treatment: therapeutic diphenylcyclopropenone sensitization with weekly scalp DPC. People who gave samples had alopecia, were 18 to 70 years old, and were suitable for DPC.

This chain uses TRBV7-9 with TRBJ1-2; D not certain. This sample comprised whole blood, obtained in connection with sensitization to the hapten diphenylcyclopropenone (DPC). This clonotype was sampled from a woman in her 50s with alopecia areata. Some clones in this sample may be carry-over from other donors' samples. In nucleotides, the CDR3 is TGTGCCAGCAGCTTAGCAGAAAACTATGGCTACACCTTC. This gives the protein CASSLAENYGYTF.